The source of this T cell receptor beta chain is a study of cytomegalovirus exposure and HLA in healthy donors. General study points: Rates of TCR association differed by HLA locus in a later analysis, with DRB1 highest and HLA-C lowest. TRBV6-2, TRBV6-3 and some other V segments were unresolvable in 87-base-pair reads. Reports indicate that TCR beta sequences accurately predicted the HLA-A and HLA-B alleles of most subjects.

Healthy individuals who donated bone marrow served as the donors. Researchers ran the PCR with 60 Vbeta and 13 Jbeta primers. The table came from immunoSEQ multiplex PCR; TCRdb's copy has only in-frame clones and leaves some out. The data contain 150,000 to 200,000 clones, approximately 80% of them singletons. With regard to this clone: The antigen is undetermined.

V dropped 0 bases and J dropped 6 bases, with 12 bases sitting between them. CDR3 length equals 14 residues. CDR1 is SGHDT, CDR2 YYEEEE, per germline. Sequences were obtained from PBMCs. The sequence was collected from a woman in her thirties or forties in good health and CMV-seropositive. The rearrangement joins TRBV5-6 to TRBJ1-1, with a possible D match to TRBD1 (6 bases). The CDR3 sequence: CASSLEYRDPEAFF. CDR3 DNA: TGTGCCAGCAGCTTGGAGTACAGGGACCCTGAAGCTTTCTTT.